One sample yielded the 2 T cell receptor beta chains listed below, sequenced in a study of shared clonotypes between healthy human individuals (dated by TCRdb to 2018 to 2020). Libraries were built with the immunoSEQ multiplex PCR assay. Not all clones reach the TCRdb copy of this immuneACCESS table, which keeps in-frame sequences only. Checked studies attribute under half of the gap to unresolved V genes and leave the rest unexplained. Within this sample are a few hundred thousand clones, with about 74% of them counted one time only. About 9.3% of the sample lies in the top ten. Sequencing was performed on memory CD4+ T cells sorted from blood. The cell subset or site label on this specimen signifies: CD45RA-negative fraction. The receptors originated from a man in his thirties or forties in good health.

The rearrangement links TRBV29-1 to TRBJ2-1; TRBD2 matches at 7 bases. The CDR3 consists of 15 residues. From germline, CDR1 is SQVTM and CDR2 ANQGSEA. V trimming: 6 bases; J trimming: 0 bases; junction bases outside the gene matches: 8. The CDR3 spells CSVPLVAGSYNEQFF. In DNA form, the CDR3 reads TGCAGCGTACCGTTGGTAGCGGGCTCCTACAATGAGCAGTTCTTC.

The chain combines TRBV5-4 with TRBJ2-3, with D possibly TRBD2 on 5 matching bases. The CDR3 length is 16 residues. CDR1 and CDR2 (germline): SGHNT, YYREEE (reference sequence). Deletions cut 2 bases from V and 2 bases from J, with 15 bases between. DNA of the CDR3: TGTGCCAGCAGCTTTGGTTCAGCGGAGGTCACAGATACGCAGTATTTT. This translates into CASSFGSAEVTDTQYF.